The 8 T cell receptor beta chains below all came from one sample that was sequenced in a study of monozygotic twins with inflammatory bowel disease. Following a re-call of the 5' RACE reads, TCRdb has one entry per CDR3 protein and lacks DNA. The data include approximately 150,000 distinct CDR3 sequences; the top ten clones carry about 7.4%. Sequencing was done on a sample of blood. The origin of the receptors is a human donor with ulcerative colitis or Crohn's disease, or a healthy co-twin of an affected twin (not recorded which).

The gene calls are TRBV20-1 and TRBJ2-2; no DNA is available, so the TRBD1 call from TCRdb remains unchecked. The CDR3 length is 14 residues. The germline V gene has CDR1 DFQATT and CDR2 SNEGSKA (reference sequence). CDR3 loop: CSAEPGQRTGELFF.

The CDR3 region is CAISKGGSSYEQYF. J is TRBJ2-7 and V is TRBV10-3. The CDR3 covers 14 residues. The V gene's germline CDR1 is ENHRY and CDR2 SYGVKD.

V and J are TRBV5-1 and TRBJ2-3. Germline V gene sequence: CDR1 SGHRS, CDR2 YFSETQ. The CDR3 consists of 13 residues. The CDR3 region is CASSLDGSDTQYF.

The V gene is TRBV7-9, the J gene TRBJ2-7. The CDR3 consists of 13 residues. CDR1 is SEHNR and CDR2 is FQNEAQ in the germline V gene (reference sequence). The CDR3 sequence is CASSRPESYEQYF.

The chain employs TRBV5-1 and TRBJ2-2. The CDR3 spans 13 residues. The germline V gene encodes CDR1 SGHRS and CDR2 YFSETQ. The CDR3 reads CASSPDFTGELFF.

The chain uses TRBV7-2 and TRBJ2-5. The CDR3 totals 15 residues. CDR1 and CDR2 from the germline V gene are SGHTA and FQGNSA. The CDR3 spells CASSLALVYQETQYF.

The chain links TRBV5-1 to TRBJ2-4. There are 16 residues in the CDR3. Germline lookup yields CDR1 SGHRS and CDR2 YFSETQ. CDR3 residues: CASSLEATPAKNIQYF.

The chain has TRBV2 and TRBJ1-5. The CDR3 is 13 residues long. Germline CDR1 reads SNHLY; CDR2 reads FYNNEI. This chain's CDR3 is CASRRAGNQPQQF.